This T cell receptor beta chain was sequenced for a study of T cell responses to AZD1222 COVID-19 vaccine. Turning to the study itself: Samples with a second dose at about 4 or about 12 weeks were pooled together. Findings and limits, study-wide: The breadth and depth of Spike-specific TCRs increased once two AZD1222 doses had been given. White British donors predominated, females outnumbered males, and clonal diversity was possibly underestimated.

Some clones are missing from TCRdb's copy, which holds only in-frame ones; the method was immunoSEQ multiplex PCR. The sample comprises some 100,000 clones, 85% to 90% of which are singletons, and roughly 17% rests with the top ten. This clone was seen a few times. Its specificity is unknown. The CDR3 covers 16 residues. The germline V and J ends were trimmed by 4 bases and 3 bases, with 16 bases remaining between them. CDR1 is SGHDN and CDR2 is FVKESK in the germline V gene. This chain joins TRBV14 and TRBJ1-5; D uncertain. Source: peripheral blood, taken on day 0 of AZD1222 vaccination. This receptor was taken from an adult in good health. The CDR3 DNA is TGTGCCAGCAGCCGACCGCCCCGGGCACCCAATCAGCCCCAGCATTTT. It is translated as CASSRPPRAPNQPQHF.